The text below deals with one T cell receptor beta chain. The table lists this clonotype with a few counts. The antigen it recognizes is unknown. Base qualities are not provided; no much larger clone lies one nucleotide away. The cysteine opens and the phenylalanine closes a CDR3 of 11 amino acids. This entry keeps only the CDR3 DNA: 33 bases, framed from base 1. For CDR1 and CDR2, the germline V gene lists MNHEY and SVGEGT. The germline ends are 8 bases apart after V is trimmed by 6 bases and J by 9 bases. TCRdb names Illumina HiSeq 1500 as the instrument used. TCRdb reran the public reads through fastp at Q25 and MiXCR, keeping productive beta chains. Rows merge per CDR3 protein into single entries with the most common DNA and genes. The sample records some 97,000 distinct CDR3 sequences, roughly a quarter of which are singletons. The leading ten clones occupy about two fifths of the sample. The data are from a study of T cell repertoires in cytomegalovirus infection (dated by TCRdb to between 2018 and 2021). Some background on the complete study: The HLA type of each donor mattered for the analysis, because public TCR beta signatures pointed to carriage of CMV infection along with the matching HLA type.

Broader findings and caveats from the paper: The ex vivo response was dominated by HLA-C-restricted CMV-specific TCR beta clonotypes, and the single most frequent clonotype in two of eight donors was supplied by these HLA-C-restricted clonotypes. Carriers of CMV infection plus the relevant HLA type were discriminated by the cumulative frequency of public TCR beta family members in the study cohort and in an independent approximately 360-donor cohort.

Recombination linked TRBV6-2 or TRBV6-3 to TRBJ2-2, with TRBD1 perhaps the D gene, on 5 matching bases. Source material: CD8+ T cells from PBMCs. This TCR was recovered from a human donor in good health (CMV status not recorded). Some clones in this sample may be carry-over from other donors' samples. The CDR3 is CASRWGRELFF. In nucleotides, the sequence is TGTGCCAGCAGGTGGGGCCGGGAGCTGTTTTTT.